The clone carrying this T cell receptor beta chain was observed a handful of times. The sample belongs to a study of blood T cell repertoires in COVID-19. Overall study context: Acute and convalescent COVID-19 samples came from the United States, Italy and Spain. In each case, the material was cDNA or gDNA derived from T cells, B-cell-depleted T cells, or PBMCs.

This CDR3 region has 12 residues. Germline-derived CDR1 and CDR2 are SNHLY and FYNNEI. V was cut by 9 bases and J by 1 base, with 9 bases left in between. Authors' processing steps: Nucleated cell number was recorded as an estimate derived from reference gene primer amplification. TCRdb's table, derived via immunoSEQ multiplex PCR, lists solely in-frame clones and lacks some. That table furnishes V, J and clone size, whereas the DNA furnished D and trimming. Of about 72,000 clones in the sample, more than 75% were seen once. This TCR was sampled from a man aged 70 or older with active or convalescent COVID-19. The sample taken for sequencing was peripheral blood. The chain links TRBV2 to TRBJ2-5, with a weak D call TRBD1 (6 bases). The CDR3 region is CASGQLQETQYF. The CDR3 DNA follows: TGTGCCAGTGGACAGCTCCAAGAGACCCAGTACTTC.